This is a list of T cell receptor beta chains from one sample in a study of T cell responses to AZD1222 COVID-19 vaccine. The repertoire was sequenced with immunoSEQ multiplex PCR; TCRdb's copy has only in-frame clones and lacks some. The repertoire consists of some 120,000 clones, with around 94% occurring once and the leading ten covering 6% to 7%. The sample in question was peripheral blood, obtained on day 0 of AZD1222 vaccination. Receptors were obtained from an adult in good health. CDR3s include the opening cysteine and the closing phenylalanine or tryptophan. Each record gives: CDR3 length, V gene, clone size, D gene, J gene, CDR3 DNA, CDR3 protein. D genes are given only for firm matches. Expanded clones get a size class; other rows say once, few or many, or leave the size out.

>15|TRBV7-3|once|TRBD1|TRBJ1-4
TGTGCCAGCAGCCGAGGGACAGGGTCGAGTGAAAAACTGTTTTTT
CASSRGTGSSEKLFF
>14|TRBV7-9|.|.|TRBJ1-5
TGTGCCAGCAGCTCCCAGGGCTTCGATCAGCCCCAGCATTTT
CASSSQGFDQPQHF
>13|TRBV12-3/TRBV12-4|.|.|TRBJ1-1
TGTGCCAGCAGTTTGAGGGACAACACTGAAGCTTTCTTT
CASSLRDNTEAFF
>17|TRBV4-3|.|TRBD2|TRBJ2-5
TGCGCCAGCAGCCAAGGTCGTGTAGGACTAGTACAAGAGACCCAGTACTTC
CASSQGRVGLVQETQYF
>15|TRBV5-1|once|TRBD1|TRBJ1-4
TGCGCCAGCAGCCGCCTGACAGGGGAAGGGGAAAAACTGTTTTTT
CASSRLTGEGEKLFF
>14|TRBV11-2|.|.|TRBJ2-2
TGTGCCAGCAGCTTACGACAGATGACCGGGGAGCTGTTTTTT
CASSLRQMTGELFF
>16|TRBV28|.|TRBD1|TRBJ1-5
TGTGCCAGCAGTTCTATGGGGACAGGCGCAGGACAGCCCCAGCATTTT
CASSSMGTGAGQPQHF
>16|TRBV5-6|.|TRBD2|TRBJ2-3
TGTGCCAGCAGCTGGAGGACTAGCGGGGATACAGATACGCAGTATTTT
CASSWRTSGDTDTQYF
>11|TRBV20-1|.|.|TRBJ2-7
TGCAGTGCTACCGGGGACGGGGAGCAGTACTTC
CSATGDGEQYF
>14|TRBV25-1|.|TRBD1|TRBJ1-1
TGTGCCAGCAGTGGGACAGGGGTTTGGGGTGAAGCTTTCTTT
CASSGTGVWGEAFF